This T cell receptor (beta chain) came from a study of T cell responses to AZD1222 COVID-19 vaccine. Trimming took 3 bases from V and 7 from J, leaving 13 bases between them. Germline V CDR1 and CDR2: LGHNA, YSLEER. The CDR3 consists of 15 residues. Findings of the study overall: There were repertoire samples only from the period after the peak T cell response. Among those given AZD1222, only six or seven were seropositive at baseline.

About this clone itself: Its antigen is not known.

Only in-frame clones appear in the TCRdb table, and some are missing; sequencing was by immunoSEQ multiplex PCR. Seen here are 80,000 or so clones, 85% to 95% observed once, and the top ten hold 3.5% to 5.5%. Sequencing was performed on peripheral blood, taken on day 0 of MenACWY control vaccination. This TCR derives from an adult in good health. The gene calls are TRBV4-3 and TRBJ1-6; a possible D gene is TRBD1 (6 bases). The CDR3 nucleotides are TGCGCCAGCAGCCAGACGACAGGCGGAAATTCACCCCTCCACTTT. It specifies CASSQTTGGNSPLHF.